What follows are 21 T cell receptor beta chains derived from one specimen sequenced in a study of blood T cell repertoires in COVID-19. The data were produced by immunoSEQ multiplex PCR, yet TCRdb's version contains in-frame clones alone and is incomplete. The sample has around 20,000 clones; around nine tenths are singletons. Input material: peripheral blood. These receptors were collected from a human donor in a cohort sampled during active COVID-19.

V is TRBV2 and J is TRBJ1-4; D gene ambiguous. Deletions cut 2 bases from V and 3 bases from J, with 10 bases between. Germline CDR1 SNHLY, CDR2 FYNNEI. This CDR3 spans 15 amino acids. CDR3 loop: CASSENGVPNEKLFF. Here the CDR3 DNA reads TGTGCCAGCAGTGAAAACGGGGTCCCTAATGAAAAACTGTTTTTT.

V gene TRBV5-1 combines with J gene TRBJ2-1, with TRBD2 matching 11 bases. The CDR3 length is 15 residues. V shed 6 bases and J 7 bases; nucleotides not matched to a gene: 9. Germline V gene data show CDR1 as SGHRS and CDR2 as YFSETQ. The DNA for the CDR3 is TGCGCCAGCACCATAGCGGGAGGGCCAAGGAATGAGCAGTTCTTC. Encoded protein: CASTIAGGPRNEQFF.

The J gene is TRBJ2-1, the V gene TRBV7-3; D may be TRBD1 (6 bases). V lost 8 bases and J 10 bases, leaving 27 bases between the germline ends. The CDR3 has 16 residues. Germline V gene lookup returns CDR1 SGHTA and CDR2 FQGTGA. The CDR3 sequence is CASRPQGSDPVGEQFF. In DNA form, the CDR3 reads TGTGCCAGCCGACCTCAGGGGTCAGACCCCGTTGGGGAGCAGTTCTTC.

This sequence joins TRBV7-8 and TRBJ2-1, with D perhaps TRBD1 (6 bases). V was shortened by 2 bases and J by 12 bases, with 17 bases between the two germline ends. The CDR3 consists of 14 residues. Germline lookup yields CDR1 SGHVS and CDR2 FQNEAQ. CDR3 DNA sequence: TGTGCCAGCAGCTTATTCGCTTTGCGAGGGGGGCAGTTCTTC. Translating gives CASSLFALRGGQFF.

J is TRBJ2-1 and V is TRBV3-1 (or the pseudogene TRBV3-2); 10 nucleotides align to TRBD2. Germline assignment: CDR1 LGHDT and CDR2 YNNKEL (reference sequence). J gave up 3 bases and V 1 base, and 9 bases lay outside the gene matches. The CDR3 has 18 residues. The CDR3 DNA reads TGTGCCAGCAGCCAAGGGTACCTAGCGGGAGCTGTCTACAATGAGCAGTTCTTC. Its translation: CASSQGYLAGAVYNEQFF.

The chain couples TRBV3-1 (or the pseudogene TRBV3-2) to TRBJ2-7; possibly TRBD2 for D (5 bases). Trimming left V 4 bases short and J 0 bases short, with 13 bases between. The CDR3 totals 15 residues. The germline V gene encodes CDR1 LGHDT and CDR2 YNNKEL (reference sequence). For the CDR3, the DNA is TGTGCCAGCAGCCTCCAGCGGCCGAGCTCCTACGAGCAGTACTTC. Translating gives CASSLQRPSSYEQYF.

This chain joins TRBV3-1 (or the pseudogene TRBV3-2) and TRBJ1-1; tentative D call: TRBD1 (6 bases). The V end lost 4 bases, the J end lost 7 bases, and 10 bases lay between the germline ends. The CDR3 runs 12 residues. Germline V gene sequence: CDR1 LGHDT, CDR2 YNNKEL (reference sequence). The CDR3 reads CASSPGHLEAFF. The CDR3 DNA is TGTGCCAGCAGCCCGGGACACCTTGAAGCTTTCTTT.

This clone appeared a single time. This chain joins TRBV4-3 and TRBJ2-5; D gene uncertain. The length of the CDR3 is 16 residues. The V and J ends lost 0 bases and 1 base respectively, with 12 bases between them. CDR1 and CDR2 (germline): LGHNA, YSLEER. The CDR3: CASSQERWHLQETQYF. In DNA form, the CDR3 reads TGCGCCAGCAGCCAAGAGCGGTGGCACCTCCAAGAGACCCAGTACTTC.

The V and J genes are TRBV7-2 and TRBJ1-3, with a weak D call TRBD1 (5 bases). The V gene lost 0 bases and the J gene lost 6 bases, with 12 bases spanning the gap. The germline V gene encodes CDR1 SGHTA and CDR2 FQGNSA. The CDR3 length is 15 residues. The CDR3 DNA reads TGTGCCAGCAGCTTAGCCCGGACACAGACAAACACCATATATTTT. This codes for CASSLARTQTNTIYF.

This chain connects TRBV30 to TRBJ1-1, with 7 bases fitting TRBD1. V trimming: 4 bases; J trimming: 7 bases; junction bases outside the gene matches: 6. The CDR3 is 12 amino acids. The germline V gene encodes CDR1 GTSNPN and CDR2 SVGIG (reference sequence). CDR3 coding DNA: TGTGCCTGGACCCCAGGGGGATTTGAAGCTTTCTTT. It is translated as CAWTPGGFEAFF.

The V and J genes are TRBV7-9 and TRBJ1-2, with TRBD1 as a possible D gene (6 bases). Looked up from germline, CDR1 is SEHNR and CDR2 is FQNEAQ (reference sequence). The CDR3 runs 15 residues. V lost 1 base and J 6 bases, leaving 15 bases between the germline ends. The CDR3 reads CASSLVAGAFDGYTF. The CDR3 DNA sequence: TGTGCCAGCAGCTTAGTGGCGGGGGCATTCGATGGCTACACCTTC.

This rearrangement joins TRBV6-2 or TRBV6-3 to TRBJ1-1; D is unresolved. With 6 bases removed from V and 0 bases from J, the gap between germline ends came to 17 bases. Germline assignment: CDR1 MNHEY and CDR2 SVGEGT. This CDR3 is 16 amino acids long. CDR3 loop: CASSRHGMGVNTEAFF. CDR3 in DNA: TGTGCCAGCAGCCGACATGGCATGGGAGTGAACACTGAAGCTTTCTTT.

The genes are TRBV27 and TRBJ1-1, with D perhaps matching TRBD1 (6 bases). From germline, CDR1 is MNHEY and CDR2 SMNVEV (reference sequence). The CDR3 runs to 16 residues. Trimming stripped 5 bases from V and 0 bases from J, with 16 bases between. The CDR3 sequence: CASSPYGGRVNTEAFF. As DNA, the CDR3 is TGTGCCAGCAGTCCTTATGGGGGCAGAGTGAACACTGAAGCTTTCTTT.

The chain recombines TRBV5-4 with TRBJ2-6; D is possibly TRBD1 (6 bases). Trimming pared 4 bases from V and 2 bases from J, leaving 7 bases between. The germline CDR1 and CDR2 sequences are SGHNT and YYREEE (reference sequence). This CDR3 contains 14 residues. DNA for the CDR3: TGTGCCAGCAGCGAGGGGGCTGGGGCCAACGTCCTGACTTTC. Translation: CASSEGAGANVLTF.

This clone came up once. V is TRBV24-1 and J is TRBJ1-2; D not resolved. Trimming stripped 5 bases from V and 2 bases from J, with 8 bases between. The V gene's germline CDR1 is KGHDR and CDR2 SFDVKD. The length of the CDR3 is 13 residues. In DNA, the CDR3 is TGTGCCACCAGTGGAGAGGAGAACTATGGCTACACCTTC. Its translation is CATSGEENYGYTF.

The CDR3 nucleotides are TGTGCCACGGGGGGGGCTAGCGGGACCTCCTACAATGAGCAGTTCTTC. Protein sequence: CATGGASGTSYNEQFF. The chain links TRBV28 to TRBJ2-1, with 9 bases aligning to TRBD2. This CDR3 has 16 amino acids. From germline, CDR1 is MDHEN and CDR2 SYDVKM. J was trimmed by 0 bases and V by 10 bases; bases with no gene match: 10.

This chain connects TRBV3-1 (or the pseudogene TRBV3-2) to TRBJ2-7; tentatively, D is TRBD1 (5 bases). This CDR3 is 17 amino acids long. Looked up from germline, CDR1 is LGHDT and CDR2 is YNNKEL (reference sequence). V dropped 5 bases and J dropped 1 base, with 21 bases sitting between them. The CDR3 sequence is CASSSHLGRPVSYEQYF. The DNA of the CDR3 is TGTGCCAGCAGCTCTCATTTGGGGCGGCCGGTTTCCTACGAGCAGTACTTC.

This chain links TRBV28 with TRBJ1-2, with TRBD1 as a possible D gene (5 bases). V was shortened by 1 base and J by 4 bases, with 7 bases between the two germline ends. Germline V lookup: CDR1 MDHEN, CDR2 SYDVKM. The CDR3 runs 13 residues. The CDR3 sequence is CASSLSQGYGYTF. As DNA, the CDR3 is TGTGCCAGCAGTTTATCGCAGGGCTATGGCTACACCTTC.

V usage is TRBV11-3 and J usage is TRBJ1-1; 9 nucleotides align to TRBD1. Trimming at V came to 5 bases and at J to 11 bases, leaving 6 bases not matched to a gene. The CDR3 contains 12 residues. The V gene's germline CDR1 is SGHNT and CDR2 YENEEA. The DNA of the CDR3 is TGTGCCAGCAGCCCAGGGACAGGGCATGCTTTCTTT. Translated, it gives CASSPGTGHAFF.

The chain carries TRBV5-6 and TRBJ2-1, with D unclear. Per the germline V gene, CDR1 is SGHDT and CDR2 is YYEEEE. The germline V and J ends were trimmed by 0 bases and 0 bases, with 7 bases remaining between them. The CDR3 has 15 residues. CDR3 bases: TGTGCCAGCAGCTTGGAACCGAGCTCCTACAATGAGCAGTTCTTC. Translation: CASSLEPSSYNEQFF.

The chain couples TRBV6-5 to TRBJ2-1; D remains ambiguous. V was clipped by 0 bases and J by 9 bases, with 12 bases between them. CDR1 is MNHEY and CDR2 is SVGAGI in the germline V gene. The CDR3 loop spans 14 amino acids. In nucleotides, the CDR3 is TGTGCCAGCAGTTACTCGAGGTTGACGGGTGAGCAGTTCTTC. Amino acid sequence: CASSYSRLTGEQFF.